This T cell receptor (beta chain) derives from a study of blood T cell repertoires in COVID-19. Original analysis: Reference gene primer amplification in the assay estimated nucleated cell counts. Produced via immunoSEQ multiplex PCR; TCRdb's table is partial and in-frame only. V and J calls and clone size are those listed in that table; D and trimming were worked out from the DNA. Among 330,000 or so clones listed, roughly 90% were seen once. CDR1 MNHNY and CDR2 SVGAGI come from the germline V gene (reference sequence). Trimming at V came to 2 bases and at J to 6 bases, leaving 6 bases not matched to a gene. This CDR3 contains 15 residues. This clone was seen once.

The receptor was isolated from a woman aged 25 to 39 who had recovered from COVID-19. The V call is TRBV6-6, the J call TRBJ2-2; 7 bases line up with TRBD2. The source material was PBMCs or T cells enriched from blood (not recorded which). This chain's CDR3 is CASSYAGGRAGELFF. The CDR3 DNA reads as TGTGCCAGCAGTTACGCCGGGGGGAGGGCCGGGGAGCTGTTTTTT.